The 32 T cell receptor beta chains in this list originate from one sample, sequenced in a study of T cell changes during pregnancy in multiple sclerosis. Produced via immunoSEQ multiplex PCR; TCRdb's table is partial and in-frame only. The repertoire holds 65,000 to 95,000 clones, with around 91% as singletons. The material sequenced was peripheral blood, taken before pregnancy. The receptors shown here come from a female donor with multiple sclerosis, enrolled in a pregnancy study.

This sequence joins TRBV18 and TRBJ1-1, with TRBD1 as a possible D gene (6 bases). The length of the CDR3 is 16 residues. The V gene lost 3 bases and the J gene lost 0 bases, with 14 bases spanning the gap. Germline assignment: CDR1 KGHSH and CDR2 LQKENI. Here the CDR3 reads CASSPGQISMNTEAFF. CDR3 DNA: TGTGCCAGCTCACCCGGACAGATCAGCATGAACACTGAAGCTTTCTTT.

The rearrangement uses TRBV7-9 and TRBJ1-2, with D possibly matching TRBD1 (6 bases). This CDR3 spans 17 amino acids. Germline assignment: CDR1 SEHNR and CDR2 FQNEAQ (reference sequence). V lost 1 base, J lost 3 bases, and 18 bases lay in between. The CDR3 DNA follows: TGTGCCAGCAGCTTAGGGGGGTCAGGGGTGCGAGACTATGGCTACACCTTC. The encoded protein is CASSLGGSGVRDYGYTF.

This chain uses TRBV11-2 with TRBJ2-7; TRBD2 aligns across 7 bases. The CDR3 has 15 residues. V shed 3 bases, J shed 0 bases, and the junction held 5 bases outside the gene matches. CDR1 is SGHAT, CDR2 FQNNGV, per germline. CDR3 amino acids: CASSFTSGGSYEQYF. The CDR3 coding sequence is TGTGCCAGCAGCTTCACCTCGGGGGGCTCCTACGAGCAGTACTTC.

The V and J genes are TRBV10-2 and TRBJ1-3, with 7 nucleotides matching TRBD1. In germline, CDR1 is WSHSY, CDR2 SAAADI. The CDR3 sequence is 16 residues long. With 4 bases clipped from V and 0 bases from J, the junction kept 6 bases outside the gene matches. CDR3 sequence: CASSGPRGNSGNTIYF. DNA of the CDR3: TGCGCCAGCAGTGGACCCAGGGGGAACTCTGGAAACACCATATATTTT.

The V and J genes are TRBV13 and TRBJ1-5; maybe TRBD1 (6 bases). Germline CDR1 and CDR2: PRHDT and FYEKMQ (reference sequence). The ends were cut back, 0 bases at V and 4 bases at J, with 7 bases in the middle. The CDR3 loop spans 14 amino acids. CDR3 loop: CASSLGTGNQPQHF. The CDR3 DNA reads TGTGCCAGCAGCTTAGGGACAGGAAATCAGCCCCAGCATTTT.

The table lists this clone with a count of one. This chain links TRBV5-1 with TRBJ1-2, with D unresolved. Trimming left V 3 bases short and J 8 bases short, with 20 bases between. The CDR3 extends over 15 amino acids. In germline, CDR1 is SGHRS, CDR2 YFSETQ. DNA of the CDR3: TGCGCCAGCAGCTCCACCTTATCGGGTCCGGAGGGCTACACCTTC. Its translation is CASSSTLSGPEGYTF.

The CDR3 is CASRFYGTGGFQPQHF. CDR3 sequence (DNA): TGTGCAAGTCGCTTCTACGGGACAGGGGGCTTTCAGCCCCAGCATTTT. This rearrangement joins TRBV12-2 to TRBJ1-5; the table calls TRBD1, which could not be checked here. TRBV12-2 has pseudogene status. The CDR3 is made up of 16 amino acids.

In its sample, this clone was seen a few times. J is TRBJ1-1 and V is TRBV30; D is perhaps TRBD1 (5 bases). V lost 3 bases and J lost 3, with 5 bases in between. The CDR3 covers 11 residues. CDR1 is GTSNPN, CDR2 SVGIG, per germline (reference sequence). The CDR3, as DNA: TGTGCCTGGAGCAGGGACACTGAAGCTTTCTTT. Translation gives CAWSRDTEAFF. The full variable domain, in which reference TRBV30 and TRBJ1-1 provide the parts outside the CDR3, is SQTIHQWPATLVQPVGSPLSLECTVEGTSNPNLYWYRQAAGRGLQLLFYSVGIGQISSEVPQNLSASRPQDRQFILSSKKLLLSDSGFYLCAWSRDTEAFFGQGTRLTVV.

V is TRBV23-1 and J is TRBJ2-7; D is unclear. TRBV23-1 is treated as an ORF (open reading frame) with a function not yet certain. Trimming removed 0 bases at V and 4 bases at J, with 19 bases between. The CDR3 is 17 amino acids. The CDR3 sequence is CASSQSWRRPIRYEQYF. The CDR3 bases are TGCGCCAGCAGTCAATCGTGGCGGCGCCCGATCCGATACGAGCAGTACTTC.

Only a few counts were recorded for this clone. The chain couples TRBV4-1 to TRBJ1-6, with a tentative D call TRBD1 (6 bases). In germline, CDR1 is MGHRA, CDR2 YSYEKL. This CDR3 is 16 amino acids long. V gave up 3 bases and J gave up 10 bases, with 19 bases separating them. The CDR3: CASSHVGGAQWSPLHF. In nucleotides, the CDR3 is TGCGCCAGCAGCCACGTTGGGGGGGCCCAGTGGTCACCCCTCCACTTT.

The chain is built from TRBV15 and TRBJ1-1; 9 bases align to TRBD1. The J segment lost 4 bases and the V segment lost 5 bases, leaving 11 bases of the junction unmatched. The CDR3 loop spans 16 amino acids. Germline CDR1 is LNHNV and CDR2 is YYDKDF (reference sequence). The CDR3 DNA follows: TGTGCCACCAGCGTACAGGGGGCTCTTCGGGGCACTGAAGCTTTCTTT. This codes for CATSVQGALRGTEAFF.

The V and J genes are TRBV20-1 and TRBJ2-7; 11 bases map to TRBD1. Germline lookup yields CDR1 DFQATT and CDR2 SNEGSKA (reference sequence). There are 11 residues in the CDR3. Unmatched junction bases numbered 2, after V lost 8 bases and J lost 5 bases. The CDR3 bases are TGCAGTTGGGACAGGGGGAACGAGCAGTACTTC. It specifies CSWDRGNEQYF.

The genes are TRBV29-1 and TRBJ1-5, with D possibly TRBD1 on 6 matching bases. The CDR3 length is 13 residues. Germline loops: CDR1 SQVTM, CDR2 ANQGSEA. The ends were cut back, 7 bases at V and 3 bases at J, with 13 bases in the middle. The CDR3 coding sequence is TGCAGCGCCAAGACAGGACACAATCAGCCCCAGCATTTT. This translates into CSAKTGHNQPQHF.

This clone was detected only once. The chain combines TRBV2 with TRBJ2-7; 9 bases align to TRBD2. This CDR3 comprises 15 residues. CDR1 SNHLY and CDR2 FYNNEI come from the germline V gene. The ends lost 2 bases at V and 2 bases at J; junction bases unmatched: 4. For the CDR3, the DNA is TGTGCCAGCAGTGAACGAGCGGGGGGCACCTACGAGCAGTACTTC. This codes for CASSERAGGTYEQYF.

This clone appeared a single time. The V call is TRBV9, the J call TRBJ1-1; D is unclear. Trimming removed 2 bases from V and 1 base from J, with 18 bases in between. Germline CDR1 reads SGDLS; CDR2 reads YYNGEE. The CDR3 spans 17 residues. The CDR3 loop reads CASSVSRDLPRNTEAFF. In DNA form, the CDR3 reads TGTGCCAGCAGCGTTTCCAGAGACCTGCCTAGGAACACTGAAGCTTTCTTT.

This clone was picked up one time. The CDR3 loop is CASSEGLAGGDTGELFF. CDR3 in DNA: TGTGCCAGCAGTGAAGGGCTAGCGGGGGGAGACACCGGGGAGCTGTTTTTT. J is TRBJ2-2 and V is TRBV2, with 11 nucleotides matching TRBD2. The V gene end was trimmed by 1 base and the J gene end by 3 bases; junction bases not matched to a gene: 4. This CDR3 has 17 amino acids. Germline V gene lookup returns CDR1 SNHLY and CDR2 FYNNEI.

The chain is built from TRBV7-3 and TRBJ2-3; a weak D match, TRBD2 (7 bases). V shed 5 bases and J shed 4 bases, with 16 bases lying between them. This CDR3 has 15 residues. The germline gives CDR1 SGHTA, CDR2 FQGTGA. CDR3 sequence (DNA): TGTGCCAGCAGCCCATGGGGGGGGCGGGCAGATACGCAGTATTTT. Its protein is CASSPWGGRADTQYF.

Only one count was recorded for this clone. V and J are TRBV7-2 and TRBJ2-7, with 7 bases aligning to TRBD2. With 3 bases clipped from V and 3 bases from J, the junction kept 5 bases outside the gene matches. The germline V gene encodes CDR1 SGHTA and CDR2 FQGNSA. CDR3 size: 14 residues. CDR3 region: CASSLVGLFYEQYF. The CDR3, as DNA: TGTGCCAGCAGCTTGGTGGGACTATTCTACGAGCAGTACTTC.

The J gene is TRBJ2-7, the V gene TRBV29-1; 7 bases line up with TRBD2. The CDR3 totals 14 residues. Germline lookup yields CDR1 SQVTM and CDR2 ANQGSEA. The J segment lost 0 bases and the V segment lost 3 bases, leaving 5 bases of the junction unmatched. CDR3 in DNA: TGCAGCGTTGAGGGGGGGGAGAGCTCCTACGAGCAGTACTTC. Translating it yields CSVEGGESSYEQYF.

This clone showed up just once. This sequence joins TRBV6-1 and TRBJ2-7; tentatively, D is TRBD1 (6 bases). Looked up from germline, CDR1 is MNHNS and CDR2 is SASEGT. V was trimmed by 1 base and J by 4 bases, leaving 14 bases between them. CDR3 length: 15 amino acids. This CDR3 is CASSEGYRASYEQYF. The DNA for the CDR3 is TGTGCCAGCAGTGAAGGGTACAGGGCGTCGTACGAGCAGTACTTC.

V and J are TRBV10-3 and TRBJ2-1, with 8 bases matching TRBD1. Germline CDR1 ENHRY, CDR2 SYGVKD. Losses at the gene ends were 6 bases for V and 0 bases for J; bases not matched to a gene: 4. The CDR3 is made up of 15 amino acids. CDR3 amino acids: CAIRRQGSSYNEQFF. As DNA, the CDR3 is TGTGCCATCAGAAGACAGGGGAGCTCCTACAATGAGCAGTTCTTC.

The chain recombines TRBV7-9 with TRBJ1-2; D perhaps matches TRBD1 (6 bases). CDR1 and CDR2 from the germline V gene are SEHNR and FQNEAQ (reference sequence). V dropped 1 base and J dropped 2 bases, with 11 bases sitting between them. The CDR3 is 15 residues long. CDR3 DNA sequence: TGTGCCAGCAGCTTAGGCGGACAGCCAAACTATGGCTACACCTTC. Protein product: CASSLGGQPNYGYTF.

The chain employs TRBV14 and TRBJ1-2; 8 nucleotides line up with TRBD1. V gave up 1 base and J gave up 0 bases; unmatched junction bases: 7. Germline V gene lookup returns CDR1 SGHDN and CDR2 FVKESK. The CDR3 spans 17 residues. Written as DNA, the CDR3 is TGTGCCAGCAGCCAAGGGACAGGGAATTGGGCTAACTATGGCTACACCTTC. Encoded protein: CASSQGTGNWANYGYTF.

This clone was seen only once. This rearrangement joins TRBV10-3 to TRBJ1-2; D might be TRBD1 (5 bases). This CDR3 has 13 amino acids. The V gene's germline CDR1 is ENHRY and CDR2 SYGVKD. The germline V and J ends were trimmed by 8 bases and 6 bases, with 16 bases remaining between them. This CDR3 is CAIEGSGPDGYTF. DNA for the CDR3: TGTGCCATCGAAGGTTCAGGGCCGGATGGCTACACCTTC.

CDR3 in amino acids: CAASKQGANTEAFF. The CDR3 coding sequence is TGTGCCGCATCTAAGCAGGGGGCAAACACTGAAGCTTTCTTT. This chain links TRBV2 with TRBJ1-1; 8 bases line up with TRBD1. The CDR3 covers 14 residues. V dropped 11 bases and J dropped 2; count of bases not matched to a gene: 10. Germline lookup yields CDR1 SNHLY and CDR2 FYNNEI.

V and J are TRBV18 and TRBJ2-3; no definite D call. V was pared by 0 bases and J by 2 bases, with 9 bases between. Germline V gene data show CDR1 as KGHSH and CDR2 as LQKENI. CDR3 length: 15 residues. The CDR3 sequence is CASSPPTETTDTQYF. In DNA, the CDR3 is TGTGCCAGCTCACCACCTACAGAGACCACAGATACGCAGTATTTT.

This clone is categorized as medium-sized (0.01 to 0.1%). Other nucleotide sequences in the sample specify the same CDR3. V is TRBV14 and J is TRBJ1-2; a weak D match, TRBD1 (5 bases). The germline V gene encodes CDR1 SGHDN and CDR2 FVKESK. Trimming took 1 base from V and 2 from J, leaving 5 bases between them. The CDR3 runs to 13 residues. For the CDR3, the DNA is TGTGCCAGCAGCCAAGGACAGAACTATGGCTACACCTTC. Translation gives CASSQGQNYGYTF.

The rearrangement uses TRBV11-3 and TRBJ2-3; TRBD1 is a possible D gene (5 bases). CDR1 SGHNT and CDR2 YENEEA come from the germline V gene. With 5 bases removed from V and 2 bases from J, the gap between germline ends came to 11 bases. This CDR3 is built from 14 residues. This CDR3 reads CASSGRGNTDTQYF. CDR3 DNA sequence: TGTGCCAGCAGCGGAAGGGGTAACACAGATACGCAGTATTTT. The variable domain in full, completed from reference TRBV11-3 and TRBJ2-3, reads EAGVVQSPRYKIIEKKQPVAFWCNPISGHNTLYWYLQNLGQGPELLIRYENEEAVDDSQLPKDRFSAERLKGVDSTLKIQPAELGDSAVYLCASSGRGNTDTQYFGPGTRLTVL.

The DNA for the CDR3 is TGTGCCTGGAGTGGAGTAGCAGGGGCAGCGTCACCCCTCCACTTT. It translates to CAWSGVAGAASPLHF. This rearrangement joins TRBV30 to TRBJ1-6, with D maybe TRBD1 (6 bases). Trimming stripped 1 base from V and 10 bases from J, with 17 bases between. Germline V lookup: CDR1 GTSNPN, CDR2 SVGIG (reference sequence). The CDR3 is made up of 15 amino acids.

This rearrangement joins TRBV11-2 to TRBJ2-7; D is perhaps TRBD2 (5 bases). Germline loops: CDR1 SGHAT, CDR2 FQNNGV. V was shortened by 0 bases and J by 3 bases, with 9 bases between the two germline ends. This CDR3 is built from 14 residues. The CDR3: CASSLDWAGYEQYF. The CDR3, as DNA: TGTGCCAGCAGCTTAGATTGGGCGGGCTACGAGCAGTACTTC. Variable domain in full (rest from reference TRBV11-2 and TRBJ2-7): EAGVAQSPRYKIIEKRQSVAFWCNPISGHATLYWYQQILGQGPKLLIQFQNNGVVDDSQLPKDRFSAERLKGVDSTLKIQPAKLEDSAVYLCASSLDWAGYEQYFGPGTRLTVT.

This chain uses TRBV2 with TRBJ1-2; a weak D match, TRBD1 (5 bases). Per germline, CDR1 SNHLY and CDR2 FYNNEI. Between the trimmed V and J ends, which lost 10 bases and 4 bases, there was a span of 10 bases. This CDR3 has 11 residues. The CDR3 protein is CAIFRGYGYTF. The CDR3 nucleotides are TGTGCCATTTTTAGGGGCTATGGCTACACCTTC.

V gene TRBV11-2 combines with J gene TRBJ1-2; D not resolved. This CDR3 region has 14 residues. Germline values: CDR1 SGHAT, CDR2 FQNNGV. With 1 base removed from V and 8 bases from J, the gap between germline ends came to 14 bases. The CDR3, as DNA: TGTGCCAGCAGCTTAGGGTTTACAGTGATAGGCTACACCTTC. This codes for CASSLGFTVIGYTF. Supplemented by reference TRBV11-2 and TRBJ1-2, the full variable domain reads EAGVAQSPRYKIIEKRQSVAFWCNPISGHATLYWYQQILGQGPKLLIQFQNNGVVDDSQLPKDRFSAERLKGVDSTLKIQPAKLEDSAVYLCASSLGFTVIGYTFGSGTRLTVV.